Listed below are T cell receptor beta chains from one sample, sequenced in a study of blood T cell repertoires in COVID-19. The data were produced by immunoSEQ multiplex PCR, yet TCRdb's version contains in-frame clones alone and is incomplete. Here the sample spans fewer than 250,000 clones, 80% to 90% being singletons. Sequenced: peripheral blood. The receptors shown here come from a woman between 50 and 59 years old with active or convalescent COVID-19. Both conserved end residues are part of each CDR3. A D gene is named only where the DNA matches it firmly. Size is stated for part of the rows, as once, few or many counts, or as a class when the clone is expanded.

J: TRBJ2-2
size: -
D: TRBD1
length: 17
V: TRBV5-4
DNA: TGTGCCAGCAGCTTGGATCCCTCGACAGGGAGTACCGGGGAGCTGTTTTTT
CDR3: CASSLDPSTGSTGELFF

J: TRBJ1-2
size: -
D: -
length: 13
V: TRBV10-1
DNA: TGCGCCAGCAGCGAAAGCAGGGCCGGCGGCTACACCTTC
CDR3: CASSESRAGGYTF

J: TRBJ1-5
size: -
D: -
length: 15
V: TRBV6-5
DNA: TGTGCCAGCAGCCGGGAGGGCTATAGCAATCAGCCCCAGCATTTT
CDR3: CASSREGYSNQPQHF

J: TRBJ2-2
size: -
D: -
length: 14
V: TRBV11-3
DNA: TGTGCCAGCAGCTTGGGCCCGAACACCGGGGAGCTGTTTTTT
CDR3: CASSLGPNTGELFF

J: TRBJ1-1
size: -
D: TRBD1
length: 16
V: TRBV7-9
DNA: TGTGCCAGCAGCTCCGGACAGGGCCGCATGAACACTGAAGCTTTCTTT
CDR3: CASSSGQGRMNTEAFF

J: TRBJ2-7
size: -
D: -
length: 12
V: TRBV19
DNA: TGTGCCAGTAGTGGGGCAGCCTACGAGCAGTACTTC
CDR3: CASSGAAYEQYF

J: TRBJ1-4
size: once
D: -
length: 13
V: TRBV11-2
DNA: TGTGCCAGCAGCCTTTCCCGAGGCCAGTTTGTGTTTTTT
CDR3: CASSLSRGQFVFF

J: TRBJ1-1
size: -
D: TRBD1
length: 13
V: TRBV6-5
DNA: TGTGCCAGCAGAGCACAGGGGGCCACTGAAGCTTTCTTT
CDR3: CASRAQGATEAFF

J: TRBJ1-5
size: many
D: -
length: 16
V: TRBV5-5
DNA: TGTGCCAGCAGCCAGCAGGGTATGGTGGGCAATCAGCCCCAGCATTTT
CDR3: CASSQQGMVGNQPQHF

J: TRBJ1-1
size: -
D: -
length: 15
V: TRBV5-8
DNA: TGTGCCAGCCCCCCACGGGGAAGAGTGAACACTGAAGCTTTCTTT
CDR3: CASPPRGRVNTEAFF

J: TRBJ2-1
size: -
D: TRBD2
length: 18
V: TRBV2
DNA: TGTGCCAGCAGTGAAGGTCCCGAGCGGGGGGGGTCCTACAATGAGCAGTTCTTC
CDR3: CASSEGPERGGSYNEQFF

J: TRBJ2-5
size: -
D: -
length: 15
V: TRBV18
DNA: TGTGCCAGCTCCATACGCGGACACACCCAAGAGACCCAGTACTTC
CDR3: CASSIRGHTQETQYF

J: TRBJ2-7
size: -
D: -
length: 15
V: TRBV5-5
DNA: TGTGCCAGCAGCTTGACCCCGGGACTTCCTTCGGGGCAGTACTTC
CDR3: CASSLTPGLPSGQYF

J: TRBJ2-7
size: -
D: -
length: 15
V: TRBV4-1
DNA: TGCGCCAGCAGCGAAACACAGGGACCAACCTACGAGCAGTACTTC
CDR3: CASSETQGPTYEQYF

J: TRBJ2-7
size: few
D: -
length: 16
V: TRBV30
DNA: TGTGCCTGGAGTGTGGGGTTAGGGGGACAAACCTACGAGCAGTACTTC
CDR3: CAWSVGLGGQTYEQYF